The 23 T cell receptor beta chains below all came from one sample that was sequenced in a study of regulatory T cells in long-lasting Graves disease (dated by TCRdb to the early 2020s). Per the publication, the time point label means: persistent/refractory GD, antithyroid drugs over 5 years with positive TRAb. For both TCR sequencing and RNA sequencing, RNA was extracted from PBMCs in TRIzol. The library was generated by multiplex PCR. Instrument on record: Illumina HiSeq 4000. CDR3 regions were amplified by Arm-PCR with iRepertoire HTBI primers to construct TCR beta libraries. TCRdb reprocessing: public reads trimmed at Q25 with fastp, clones called with MiXCR, in-frame beta chains kept. Each entry merges the rows of one CDR3 protein and shows their most common DNA and genes. This sample comprises a few hundred thousand distinct CDR3 sequences, around 22% of them detected only once. The biggest ten clones account for about 26% of the sample.

Sequenced material: peripheral blood mononuclear cells (PBMCs), taken when the disease was refractory, from a patient treated with antithyroid drugs. These receptors were collected from a female donor with Graves disease.

There are many counts of this clonotype. CDR3 nucleotides: TGTGCCAGCAGTGGAGGGACAGGGACCTACGAGCAGTACTTC. Translating it yields CASSGGTGTYEQYF. The V and J genes are TRBV28 and TRBJ2-7; 9 bases are shared with TRBD1. This CDR3 contains 14 residues. Trimming cost V 5 bases and J 2 bases; bases outside gene matches: 4. Germline V lookup: CDR1 MDHEN, CDR2 SYDVKM.

This clonotype was seen ten or more times. This chain connects TRBV28 to TRBJ1-6; TRBD1 agrees at 7 bases. Germline assignment: CDR1 MDHEN and CDR2 SYDVKM. The V and J ends lost 6 bases and 0 bases, in that order; junction bases with no gene match: 2. The CDR3 covers 15 residues. CDR3 sequence (DNA): TGTGCCAGCAGGCGGGACAGCTCCTATAATTCACCCCTCCACTTT. This codes for CASRRDSSYNSPLHF.

At least ten counts were recorded for this clonotype. This rearrangement joins TRBV7-3 to TRBJ1-1; no reliable D call. Trimming stripped 2 bases from V and 4 bases from J, with 11 bases between. Germline V CDR1 and CDR2: SGHTA, FQGTGA. The CDR3 is 14 amino acids. The CDR3 coding sequence is TGTGCCAGCAGCTTATTCCCCGAGACCACTGAAGCTTTCTTT. It is translated as CASSLFPETTEAFF.

In this sample, this clonotype turned up many times. Relative to the germline gene, one junction end is altered; a read error may explain this. The chain has TRBV20-1 and TRBJ2-5; 8 nucleotides match TRBD2. CDR1 is DFQATT, CDR2 SNEGSKA, per germline (reference sequence). CDR3 size: 15 residues. CDR3 coding DNA: TGCAGTGCTAGAAGTTTGGGCGGGAGGCAAGAGACCCAGTACTTT. Translation: CSARSLGGRQETQYF.

This clonotype was picked up many times. This rearrangement joins TRBV28 to TRBJ2-2, with D unresolved. The CDR3 is made up of 11 amino acids. The V end lost 7 bases, the J end lost 8 bases, and 8 bases lay between the germline ends. The germline gives CDR1 MDHEN, CDR2 SYDVKM. CDR3 sequence reads: CASNSRGELFF. The CDR3 bases are TGTGCCAGCAACTCGCGAGGGGAGCTGTTTTTT.

This clonotype was observed a handful of times. The chain is built from TRBV30 and TRBJ2-2, with D hard to call. The germline V gene has CDR1 GTSNPN and CDR2 SVGIG (reference sequence). The CDR3 is 12 residues long. V was cut by 1 base and J by 4 bases, with 4 bases left in between. Here the CDR3 reads CAWSDSTGELFF. DNA of the CDR3: TGTGCCTGGAGTGATAGCACCGGGGAGCTGTTTTTT.

This clonotype was counted at least ten times. V usage is TRBV13 and J usage is TRBJ2-5; D unclear. Trimming pared 2 bases from V and 1 base from J, leaving 5 bases between. The CDR3 has 13 amino acids. CDR1 and CDR2 (germline): PRHDT, FYEKMQ (reference sequence). The CDR3: CASSLLFQETQYF. CDR3 nucleotides: TGTGCCAGCAGCTTACTCTTCCAAGAGACCCAGTACTTC.

This chain links TRBV6-2 or TRBV6-3 with TRBJ2-1; 7 positions match TRBD1. Germline V lookup: CDR1 MNHEY, CDR2 SVGEGT. This CDR3 is 19 amino acids long. J lost 8 bases, V lost 3 bases, and 22 bases had no gene match. CDR3 sequence reads: CASSYTDRALTHSVDEQFF. The CDR3 region has the DNA TGTGCCAGCAGTTATACCGACAGGGCCCTAACTCACTCCGTTGATGAGCAGTTCTTC.

The rearrangement joins TRBV7-2 to TRBJ2-1, with TRBD2 matching 13 bases. Germline V gene sequence: CDR1 SGHTA, CDR2 FQGNSA. The CDR3 consists of 17 residues. V trimming: 1 base; J trimming: 8 bases; junction bases outside the gene matches: 8. CDR3 residues: CASSLGPGLAGNHEQFF. Written as DNA, the CDR3 is TGTGCCAGCAGCTTAGGACCGGGACTAGCGGGAAATCATGAGCAGTTCTTC.

V usage is TRBV6-2 or TRBV6-3 and J usage is TRBJ2-7, with D unresolved. This CDR3 contains 13 residues. V lost 6 bases to trimming and J lost 2 bases, with 11 bases between them. Germline-derived CDR1 and CDR2 are MNHEY and SVGEGT. The CDR3 is CASRFEGAYEQYF. The CDR3 nucleotides read TGTGCCAGCAGGTTCGAAGGAGCCTACGAGCAGTACTTC.

The chain uses TRBV20-1 and TRBJ2-7, with a tentative D call TRBD2 (5 bases). CDR1 is DFQATT, CDR2 SNEGSKA, per germline (reference sequence). The CDR3 is 16 residues long. V was clipped by 0 bases and J by 3 bases, with 18 bases between them. The CDR3 DNA sequence: TGCAGTGCTAGAGATATCTTCAGTGAGGGAGTCTACGAGCAGTACTTC. Residues: CSARDIFSEGVYEQYF.

This clonotype was seen many times. The chain employs TRBV11-1 and TRBJ1-1; D is ambiguous. Per the germline V gene, CDR1 is SGHAT and CDR2 is FQDESV (reference sequence). This CDR3 contains 13 residues. V was pared by 1 base and J by 4 bases, with 7 bases between. The CDR3 loop is CASSLGFSTEAFF. The CDR3 nucleotides are TGTGCCAGCAGCTTAGGATTTTCCACTGAAGCTTTCTTT.

On this clonotype: A much larger clone differs from this one at a single base, so this may be a read error. Because it lacks the conserved phenylalanine or tryptophan at the end, this CDR3 is likely a read error. Here the CDR3 DNA reads TGCAGCGTTATGACTAGCGGGGCCTACGAGCAGTACTAC. Its protein product is CSVMTSGAYEQYY. This rearrangement joins TRBV29-1 to TRBJ2-7, with TRBD2 matching 11 bases. The CDR3 length is 13 residues. After removal of 5 bases from V and 2 bases from J, the junction contained 2 bases not matched to a gene. CDR1 SQVTM and CDR2 ANQGSEA come from the germline V gene.

The rearrangement links TRBV27 to TRBJ2-7; 9 nucleotides agree with TRBD1. This CDR3 has 13 amino acids. The trim removed 10 bases at V and 3 bases at J, leaving 7 bases unmatched. The germline V gene has CDR1 MNHEY and CDR2 SMNVEV (reference sequence). The DNA for the CDR3 is TGTGCCACGTCTGTGGACAGGGGCTACGAGCAGTACTTC. Its translation is CATSVDRGYEQYF.

This clonotype was recorded many times. The chain recombines TRBV9 with TRBJ2-5, with D perhaps assigned TRBD1 or TRBD2 (5 bases each). CDR3 length equals 15 residues. The germline V and J ends were trimmed by 0 bases and 0 bases, with 9 bases remaining between them. Germline CDR1 and CDR2: SGDLS and YYNGEE. The CDR3 here is CASSVGGYDQETQYF. Here the CDR3 DNA reads TGTGCCAGCAGCGTAGGGGGGTATGACCAAGAGACCCAGTACTTC. The whole variable domain, filled in from reference TRBV9 and TRBJ2-5, reads DSGVTQTPKHLITATGQRVTLRCSPRSGDLSVYWYQQSLDQGLQFLIQYYNGEERAKGNILERFSAQQFPDLHSELNLSSLELGDSALYFCASSVGGYDQETQYFGPGTRLLVL.

The table lists this clonotype with a few counts. The chain carries TRBV7-2 and TRBJ2-7; D not resolved. Trimming removed 2 bases at V and 0 bases at J, with 11 bases between. There are 15 residues in the CDR3. CDR1 is SGHTA and CDR2 is FQGNSA in the germline V gene. CDR3 coding DNA: TGTGCCAGCAGCTTAAGGTCGAGATCCTCCTACGAGCAGTACTTC. Translated, it gives CASSLRSRSSYEQYF.

The chain uses TRBV5-1 and TRBJ1-1, with D possibly TRBD1 on 6 matching bases. CDR1 and CDR2 (germline): SGHRS, YFSETQ. The CDR3 covers 14 residues. Deletions cut 7 bases from V and 5 bases from J, with 18 bases between. The CDR3 bases are TGCGCCAGCGGGGAGGGGGAAATGGGGACTGAAGCTTTCTTT. It specifies CASGEGEMGTEAFF.

This chain links TRBV5-6 with TRBJ2-7; 7 bases align to TRBD1. Germline trimming cut 2 bases from V and 5 bases from J; bases unmatched to any gene: 7. CDR1 and CDR2 from the germline V gene are SGHDT and YYEEEE. The CDR3 is made up of 14 amino acids. CDR3 sequence: CASSFGPGTDEQYF. In DNA form, the CDR3 reads TGTGCCAGCAGCTTCGGCCCAGGGACAGACGAGCAGTACTTC.

The chain recombines TRBV5-6 with TRBJ2-5; 7 nucleotides agree with TRBD2. Germline CDR1 is SGHDT and CDR2 is YYEEEE. V lost 0 bases and J lost 7; bases outside the gene matches: 15. This CDR3 region has 17 residues. This CDR3 is CASSLVGGELGRGTQYF. CDR3 DNA sequence: TGTGCCAGCAGCTTGGTTGGGGGGGAACTTGGGAGAGGGACCCAGTACTTC.

The rearrangement uses TRBV6-2 or TRBV6-3 and TRBJ2-1; unclear D gene. There are 11 residues in the CDR3. Between the trimmed V and J ends, which lost 11 bases and 10 bases, there was a span of 15 bases. Germline CDR1 reads MNHEY; CDR2 reads SVGEGT. The CDR3 DNA reads as TGTGCCTCCCAGATAGGGTACGAGCAGTTCTTC. Its translation is CASQIGYEQFF.

This clonotype was counted a few times. This chain uses TRBV18 with TRBJ2-5; D is perhaps TRBD1 (6 bases). CDR3 length equals 16 residues. CDR1 is KGHSH and CDR2 is LQKENI in the germline V gene. V was pared by 6 bases and J by 2 bases, with 19 bases between. The CDR3: CASSPLSGQPQETQYF. The CDR3 region has the DNA TGTGCCAGCTCTCCTCTCTCCGGACAGCCACAAGAGACCCAGTACTTC.

In its sample, this clonotype was seen a few times. V usage is TRBV6-1 and J usage is TRBJ1-1; D gene unclear. Trimming removed 6 bases from V and 4 bases from J, with 21 bases in between. The CDR3 covers 16 residues. The V gene's germline CDR1 is MNHNS and CDR2 SASEGT. CDR3 sequence (DNA): TGTGCCAGCAGCCGAGGAAGGGCGTCGCGTGGCACTGAAGCTTTCTTT. This encodes CASSRGRASRGTEAFF.

This clonotype was seen many times. The V and J genes are TRBV20-1 and TRBJ2-7, with D perhaps TRBD1 (6 bases). There are 13 residues in the CDR3. Germline V gene lookup returns CDR1 DFQATT and CDR2 SNEGSKA (reference sequence). V lost 1 base and J 2 bases, leaving 9 bases between the germline ends. The CDR3 nucleotides read TGCAGTGCTAGAGGGGACACAACCTACGAGCAGTACTTC. As protein: CSARGDTTYEQYF.